The entry below gives a single T cell receptor (beta chain) sequence along with its context. Mouse gene names apply. The read ends 4 residues before the CDR3 terminus; that terminus is restored from the germline J gene. Extracted RNA was reverse transcribed, and the resulting cDNA served as sequencing template. Repertoires were generated with immunoSEQ multiplex PCR, while TCRdb's copy carries only in-frame clones and drops some. The profile covers 90,000 to 130,000 clones, none occurring a single time. Germline lookup yields CDR1 NNHDY and CDR2 SYVADS. The CDR3 sequence is 12 residues long. The sample originates from a study of CD8+ T cells in alopecia areata.

The chain carries TRBV13-3 and TRBJ2-4; possibly TRBD2 for D (6 bases). This receptor was taken from a C3H/HeJ mouse with alopecia areata. For the strain, the MHC haplotype given is H2-k. The specimen sequenced was lesional skin. CDR3 amino acids: CASRGLGNTLYF. The CDR3 bases that were read are TGTGCCAGCAGGGGGCTGGGGAAC.